This paragraph covers one T cell receptor (beta chain) sequence. Resected material from corrective heart surgery provided the thymus tissue analysed. The sample donors, healthy Finnish infants, were having corrective surgery for congenital heart defects. This record comes from a study of human thymus T cells. V was cut by 7 bases and J by 1 base, with 8 bases left in between. Germline V lookup: CDR1 LNHDA, CDR2 SQIVND (reference sequence). The CDR3 has 13 amino acids. Method: immunoSEQ multiplex PCR; TCRdb's copy keeps in-frame clones and lacks some. The sample records about 120,000 clones, approximately 96% being singletons.

The chain carries TRBV19 and TRBJ1-3; D is unresolved. Sequenced input: thymus tissue. The TCR sequence derives from a boy in the first two years of life with a congenital heart defect but otherwise immunologically healthy. The CDR3 region is CASNPASGNTIYF. CDR3 DNA: TGTGCCAGTAACCCCGCTTCTGGAAACACCATATATTTT.